Below, one T cell receptor beta chain is given with its context. The target antigen is unknown. There are 18 residues in the CDR3. The germline CDR1 and CDR2 sequences are KGHSH and LQKENI. V was pared by 3 bases and J by 4 bases, with 14 bases of the junction left unmatched. Researchers tagged individual cDNA molecules with unique molecular identifiers. Each CDR3 protein is one row after TCRdb ran MiXCR on the 5' RACE reads. This sample carries about 49,000 distinct CDR3 sequences, more than 5.5% of them seen once, and the ten largest clones take 2.5% to 3%. The sample comes from a study of early T cells in non-severe SARS-CoV-2 infection. General study findings and limits: There was a bias toward anti-spike CD8 responses in VDJdb matching, which missed private and CD4 specificities.

The source material was whole blood, sampled at baseline. This chain links TRBV18 with TRBJ1-2; 10 nucleotides match TRBD1. This clonotype originated in an adult who was a healthcare worker with PCR-confirmed SARS-CoV-2 infection or an uninfected control (not recorded which). The CDR3 nucleotides read TGTGCCAGCTCACCCTCTGGCCCGGGACAGGGGATTTCCTATGGCTACACCTTC. Protein product: CASSPSGPGQGISYGYTF.